Reported below is one T cell receptor (beta chain). A junction boundary mismatches the germline segment, possibly from a read error. Using immunoSEQ multiplex PCR, the repertoire was profiled, and TCRdb retains in-frame clones only, with some absent. The repertoire consists of fewer than 800,000 clones, with 70% to 90% occurring once and the leading ten covering around 1.4%. This sample is drawn from a study of Ad26.COV2.S vaccination and SARS-CoV-2 variants. The germline V gene has CDR1 SSHAT and CDR2 FNYEAQ (reference sequence). This CDR3 region has 15 residues. Treatment denoted: about 20 received Ad26.COV2.S at low or high dose, single or two shots; 5 received placebo; per-sample allocation not given. The investigators took samples on day 63 after the first vaccine or placebo injection.

This chain joins TRBV7-7 and TRBJ2-3, with 15 nucleotides matching TRBD2. This sequence was found in a person between 18 and 65 years old who received the Ad26.COV2.S COVID-19 vaccine or a placebo. Sequencing used peripheral blood, obtained in a trial of Ad26.COV2.S vaccine versus placebo. CDR3 protein: CASSRTSGRADTQYF. The CDR3 DNA is TGTGCTAGCAGCCGGACTAGCGGGAGGGCAGATACGCAGTATTTT.